Included here is one TCR beta chain sequence, with context. The antigen is unknown. TCRdb called the 5' RACE reads again in MiXCR, with one record for every CDR3 protein. Among 550,000 to 600,000 distinct CDR3 sequences listed, about 22% were seen once. The V and J ends lost 5 bases and 1 base, in that order; junction bases with no gene match: 7. The CDR3 is 15 amino acids. This sample is drawn from a study of T-cell memory formation after mild COVID-19. Study-wide findings and caveats: In pre-infection memory, a portion of responding clones appeared, which suggested that cross-reactive memory joined.

The rearrangement uses TRBV12-3 or TRBV12-4 and TRBJ1-1, with 7 bases matching TRBD1. Sequencing was carried out using PBMCs or a T cell subset sorted from them (not recorded which). This TCR was sampled from an adult woman who had mild COVID-19 (a few samples of this study predate the infection). Cell type and time point are not known. The CDR3 loop is CASSLRQGSNTEAFF. As DNA, the CDR3 is TGTGCCAGCAGTCTCCGACAGGGTTCGAACACTGAAGCTTTCTTT.